Listed here is a single TCR beta chain. No antigen is known for it. Whoever was chosen for sequencing had shown CD8+CD57+ cell expansion by flow cytometry. Each patient carried a diagnosis of severe acquired aplastic anemia. The source of the sample is a study of CD8+CD57+ T cells in acquired aplastic anemia. Study as a whole: The study obtained an average of 3.2 ug of DNA from sorted CD4+ and CD8+ cells.

The study profiled TCR beta VDJ and CDR3 using genomic DNA as template. MiXCR, applied by TCRdb to the reads, yields one record per CDR3 protein. The repertoire holds 180,000 or so distinct CDR3 sequences, less than 60% seen once, with around 1.8% in the top ten. The CDR3 covers 16 residues. The germline V gene encodes CDR1 MGHDK and CDR2 SYGVNS. Unmatched junction bases numbered 0, after V lost 2 bases and J lost 0 bases. Regarding the study as a whole: Roughly 27 sequences, all CD8+ CDR3, were shared between patients and controls. Levels of CD8+ Simpson's diversity were not significantly distinct in patients versus controls.

V and J are TRBV25-1 and TRBJ2-1; 11 bases match TRBD2. Sequenced input: sorted CD4+, CD8+, or CD8+CD57+ T cells (not recorded which) from PBMCs. This sequence was found in a human donor with aplastic anemia. The CDR3 is CASSETSGSSYNEQFF. CDR3 bases: TGTGCCAGCAGTGAAACTAGCGGGAGCTCCTACAATGAGCAGTTCTTC.